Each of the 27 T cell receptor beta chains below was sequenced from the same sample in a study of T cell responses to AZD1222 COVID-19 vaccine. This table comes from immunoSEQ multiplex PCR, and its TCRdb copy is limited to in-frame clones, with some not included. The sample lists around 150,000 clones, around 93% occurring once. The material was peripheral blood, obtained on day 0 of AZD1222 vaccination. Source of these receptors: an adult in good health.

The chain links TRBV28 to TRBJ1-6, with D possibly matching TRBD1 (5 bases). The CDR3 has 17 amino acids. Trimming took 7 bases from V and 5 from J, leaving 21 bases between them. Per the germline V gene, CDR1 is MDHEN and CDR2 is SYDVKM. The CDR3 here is CASISGGGALDNSPLHF. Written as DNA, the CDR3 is TGTGCCAGCATAAGTGGCGGCGGGGCACTTGATAATTCACCCCTCCACTTT.

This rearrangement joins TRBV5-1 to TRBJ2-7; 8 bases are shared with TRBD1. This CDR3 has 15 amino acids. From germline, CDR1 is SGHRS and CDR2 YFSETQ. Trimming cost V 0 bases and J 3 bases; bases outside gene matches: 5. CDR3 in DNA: TGCGCCAGCAGCTTGGGGCTAGGACAGGGCTACGAGCAGTACTTC. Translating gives CASSLGLGQGYEQYF.

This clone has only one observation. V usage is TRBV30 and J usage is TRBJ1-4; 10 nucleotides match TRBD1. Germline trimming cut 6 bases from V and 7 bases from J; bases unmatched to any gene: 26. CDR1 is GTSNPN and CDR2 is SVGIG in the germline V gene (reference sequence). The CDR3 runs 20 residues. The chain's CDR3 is CACQVNRDRGLLLNGEKLFF. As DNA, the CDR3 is TGTGCCTGTCAGGTCAACCGGGACAGGGGACTTTTACTGAATGGTGAAAAACTGTTTTTT.

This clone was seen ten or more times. The CDR3 protein is CASTMGTEAFF. CDR3 DNA sequence: TGCGCCAGCACAATGGGAACTGAAGCTTTCTTT. The genes are TRBV10-2 and TRBJ1-1, with D unresolved. Germline values: CDR1 WSHSY, CDR2 SAAADI. This CDR3 is 11 amino acids long. Trimming stripped 7 bases from V and 5 bases from J, with 8 bases between.

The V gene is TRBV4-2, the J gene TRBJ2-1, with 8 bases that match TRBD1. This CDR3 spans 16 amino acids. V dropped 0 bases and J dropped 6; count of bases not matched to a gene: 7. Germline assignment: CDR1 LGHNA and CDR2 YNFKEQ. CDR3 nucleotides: TGTGCCAGCAGCCAAGATTCCGGACAGGGCTTCAATGAGCAGTTCTTC. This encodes CASSQDSGQGFNEQFF.

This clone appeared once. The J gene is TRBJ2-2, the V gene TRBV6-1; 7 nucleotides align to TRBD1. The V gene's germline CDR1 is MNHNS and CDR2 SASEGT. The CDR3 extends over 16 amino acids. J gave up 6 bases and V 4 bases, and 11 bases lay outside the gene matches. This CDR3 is CASSVSWGTVAGELFF. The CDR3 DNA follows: TGTGCCAGCAGTGTCTCATGGGGGACAGTCGCCGGGGAGCTGTTTTTT.

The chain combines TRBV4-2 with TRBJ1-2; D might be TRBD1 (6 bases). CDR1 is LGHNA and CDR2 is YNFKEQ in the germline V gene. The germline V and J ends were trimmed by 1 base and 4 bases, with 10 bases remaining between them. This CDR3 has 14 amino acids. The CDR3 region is CASSQGTVTYGYTF. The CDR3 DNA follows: TGTGCCAGCAGCCAAGGGACAGTTACCTATGGCTACACCTTC.

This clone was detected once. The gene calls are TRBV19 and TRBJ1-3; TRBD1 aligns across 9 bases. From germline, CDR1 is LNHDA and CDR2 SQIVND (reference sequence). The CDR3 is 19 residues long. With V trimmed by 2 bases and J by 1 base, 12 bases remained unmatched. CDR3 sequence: CASSISPGMGQGSGNTIYF. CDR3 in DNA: TGTGCCAGTAGTATATCCCCCGGGATGGGACAGGGATCTGGAAACACCATATATTTT.

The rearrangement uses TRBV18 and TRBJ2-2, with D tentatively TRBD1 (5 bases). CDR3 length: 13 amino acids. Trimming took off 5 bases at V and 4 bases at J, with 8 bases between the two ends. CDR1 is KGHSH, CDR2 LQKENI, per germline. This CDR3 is CASSTTATGELFF. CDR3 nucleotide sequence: TGTGCCAGCTCAACGACAGCCACCGGGGAGCTGTTTTTT.

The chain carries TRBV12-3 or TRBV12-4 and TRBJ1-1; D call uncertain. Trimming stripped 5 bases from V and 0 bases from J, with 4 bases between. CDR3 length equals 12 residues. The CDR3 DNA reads TGTGCCAGCAGTGGAATGAACACTGAAGCTTTCTTT. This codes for CASSGMNTEAFF.

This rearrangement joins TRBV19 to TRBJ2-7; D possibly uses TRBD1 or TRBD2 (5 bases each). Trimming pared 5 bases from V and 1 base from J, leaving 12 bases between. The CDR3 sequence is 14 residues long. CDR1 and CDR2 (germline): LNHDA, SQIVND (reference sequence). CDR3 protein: CASSVRDGSYEQYF. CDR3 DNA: TGTGCCAGTAGTGTCCGGGACGGATCCTACGAGCAGTACTTC. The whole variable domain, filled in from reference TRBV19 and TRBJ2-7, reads DGGITQSPKYLFRKEGQNVTLSCEQNLNHDAMYWYRQDPGQGLRLIYYSQIVNDFQKGDIAEGYSVSREKKESFPLTVTSAQKNPTAFYLCASSVRDGSYEQYFGPGTRLTVT.

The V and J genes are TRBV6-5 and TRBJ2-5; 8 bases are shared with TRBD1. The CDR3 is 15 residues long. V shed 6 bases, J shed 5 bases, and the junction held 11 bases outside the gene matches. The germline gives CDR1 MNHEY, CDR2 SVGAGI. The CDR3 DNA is TGTGCCAGCAGGCTGGCAGGGGGCGGGTGGGAGACCCAGTACTTC. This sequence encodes CASRLAGGGWETQYF.

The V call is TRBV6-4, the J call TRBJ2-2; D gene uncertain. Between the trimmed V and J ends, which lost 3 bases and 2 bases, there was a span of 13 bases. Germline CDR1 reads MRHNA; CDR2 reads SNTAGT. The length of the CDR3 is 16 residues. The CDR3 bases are TGTGCCAGCAGTGATTCGCCGACCGTTAACACCGGGGAGCTGTTTTTT. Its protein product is CASSDSPTVNTGELFF.

DNA for the CDR3: TGTGCCAGCAGTGACCAGCGGGCCCCCTCCTACAATGAGCAGTTCTTC. As protein: CASSDQRAPSYNEQFF. The J gene is TRBJ2-1, the V gene TRBV6-1; D might be TRBD2 (6 bases). This CDR3 has 16 residues. Germline V CDR1 and CDR2: MNHNS, SASEGT. V was pared by 3 bases and J by 0 bases, with 12 bases between.

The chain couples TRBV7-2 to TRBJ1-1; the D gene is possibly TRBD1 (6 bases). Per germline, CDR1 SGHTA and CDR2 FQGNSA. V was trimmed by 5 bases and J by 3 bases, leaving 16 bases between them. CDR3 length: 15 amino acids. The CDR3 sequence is CASSPKGGGYTEAFF. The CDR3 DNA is TGTGCCAGCAGCCCTAAGGGGGGAGGGTACACTGAAGCTTTCTTT.

CDR3 in DNA: TGTGCCAGCAGCGCTTGGGGGCAATTCATGAACACTGAAGCTTTCTTT. Protein: CASSAWGQFMNTEAFF. The V gene is TRBV28, the J gene TRBJ1-1; tentatively, D is TRBD1 (6 bases). Per germline, CDR1 MDHEN and CDR2 SYDVKM. V was clipped by 6 bases and J by 0 bases, with 17 bases between them. The CDR3 spans 16 residues.

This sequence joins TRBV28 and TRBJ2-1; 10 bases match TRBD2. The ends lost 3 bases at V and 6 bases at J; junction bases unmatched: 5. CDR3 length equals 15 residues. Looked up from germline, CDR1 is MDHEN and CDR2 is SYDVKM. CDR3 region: CASSFSGRAANEQFF. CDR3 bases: TGTGCCAGCAGTTTCAGCGGGAGGGCCGCCAATGAGCAGTTCTTC.

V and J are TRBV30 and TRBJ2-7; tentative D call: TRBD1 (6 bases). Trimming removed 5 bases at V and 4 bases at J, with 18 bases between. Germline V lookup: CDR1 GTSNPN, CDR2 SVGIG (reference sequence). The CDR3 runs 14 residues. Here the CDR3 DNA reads TGTGCCTGGCAGGGGCAGGGAGTTGAGTACGAGCAGTACTTC. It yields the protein CAWQGQGVEYEQYF.

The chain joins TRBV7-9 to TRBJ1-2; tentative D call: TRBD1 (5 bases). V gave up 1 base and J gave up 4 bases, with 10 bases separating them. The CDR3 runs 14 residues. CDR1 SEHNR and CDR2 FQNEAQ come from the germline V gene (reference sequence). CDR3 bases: TGTGCCAGCAGCTTAGACCGGGGGGGCTATGGCTACACCTTC. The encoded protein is CASSLDRGGYGYTF.

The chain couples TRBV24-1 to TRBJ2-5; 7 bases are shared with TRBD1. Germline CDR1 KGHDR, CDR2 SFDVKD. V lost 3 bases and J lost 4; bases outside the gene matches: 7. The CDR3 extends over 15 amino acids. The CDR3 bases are TGTGCCACCAGTGATCCCGACAGGGACGGAGAGACCCAGTACTTC. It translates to CATSDPDRDGETQYF.

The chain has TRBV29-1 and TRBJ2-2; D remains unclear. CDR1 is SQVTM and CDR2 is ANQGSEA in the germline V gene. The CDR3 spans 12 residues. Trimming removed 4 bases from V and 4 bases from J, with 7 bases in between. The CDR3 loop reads CSVVGGTGELFF. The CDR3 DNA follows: TGCAGCGTTGTCGGTGGCACCGGGGAGCTGTTTTTT.

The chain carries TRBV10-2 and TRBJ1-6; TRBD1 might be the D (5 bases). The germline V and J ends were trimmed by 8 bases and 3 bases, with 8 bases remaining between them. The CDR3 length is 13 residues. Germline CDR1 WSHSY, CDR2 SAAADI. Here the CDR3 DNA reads TGCGCCAGCGGGGGGATCTATAATTCACCCCTCCACTTT. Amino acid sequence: CASGGIYNSPLHF.

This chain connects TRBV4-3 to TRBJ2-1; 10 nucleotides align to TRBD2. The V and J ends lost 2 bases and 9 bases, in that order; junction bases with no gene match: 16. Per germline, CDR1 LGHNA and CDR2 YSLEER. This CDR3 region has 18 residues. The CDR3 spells CASSQLSIAGGLAGEQFF. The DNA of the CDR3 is TGCGCCAGCAGCCAACTCTCTATAGCGGGAGGCCTGGCAGGTGAGCAGTTCTTC.

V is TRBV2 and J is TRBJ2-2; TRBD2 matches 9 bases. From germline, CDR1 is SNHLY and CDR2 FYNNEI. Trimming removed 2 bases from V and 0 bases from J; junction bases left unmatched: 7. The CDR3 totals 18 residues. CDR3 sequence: CASSELNSGGPNTGELFF. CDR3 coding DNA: TGTGCCAGCAGTGAACTCAATAGCGGGGGCCCGAACACCGGGGAGCTGTTTTTT. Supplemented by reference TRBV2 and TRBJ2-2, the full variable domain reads EPEVTQTPSHQVTQMGQEVILRCVPISNHLYFYWYRQILGQKVEFLVSFYNNEISEKSEIFDDQFSVERPDGSNFTLKIRSTKLEDSAMYFCASSELNSGGPNTGELFFGEGSRLTVL.

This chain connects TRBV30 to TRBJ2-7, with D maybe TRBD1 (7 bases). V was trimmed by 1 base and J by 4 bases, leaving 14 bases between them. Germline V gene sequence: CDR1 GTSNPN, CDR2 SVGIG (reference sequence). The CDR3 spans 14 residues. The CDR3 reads CAWSADREVYEQYF. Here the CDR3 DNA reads TGTGCCTGGAGTGCCGACAGGGAGGTATACGAGCAGTACTTC.

The CDR3 region is CASSLGTRISYEQYF. CDR3 nucleotides: TGTGCCAGCAGCTTGGGGACCCGTATCTCCTACGAGCAGTACTTC. The chain links TRBV5-6 to TRBJ2-7; D is ambiguous. The CDR3 totals 15 residues. Trimming removed 0 bases from V and 0 bases from J, with 10 bases in between. CDR1 SGHDT and CDR2 YYEEEE come from the germline V gene. Combining the CDR3 with reference TRBV5-6 and TRBJ2-7 gives the whole variable domain DAGVTQSPTHLIKTRGQQVTLRCSPKSGHDTVSWYQQALGQGPQFIFQYYEEEERQRGNFPDRFSGHQFPNYSSELNVNALLLGDSALYLCASSLGTRISYEQYFGPGTRLTVT.

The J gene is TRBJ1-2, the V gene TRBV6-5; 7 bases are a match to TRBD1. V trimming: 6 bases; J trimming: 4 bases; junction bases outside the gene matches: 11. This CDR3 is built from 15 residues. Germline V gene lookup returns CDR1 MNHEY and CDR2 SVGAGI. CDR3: CASRPYRGRAYGYTF. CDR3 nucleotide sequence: TGTGCCAGCAGACCCTACAGGGGCCGAGCCTATGGCTACACCTTC.